The clone carrying this T cell receptor beta chain was counted ten times or more. Its antigen is as yet unknown. Amplification of TCR beta CDR3 regions used RNA as the template. During a first-round RT-PCR of the TCR CDR3, the HTBI primer set was used. TCRdb reprocessed the multiplex PCR reads with MiXCR, giving one entry per CDR3 protein. The repertoire has some 580,000 distinct CDR3 sequences, 16% of them found once; the top ten carry less than 3.5%. These data belong to a study of T cells in Graves' hyperthyroidism and ophthalmopathy. Study summary: Peripheral blood collection took place at initial diagnosis, before any treatment.

Every diagnosis used clinical symptoms, serum thyroxine and TRAb, thyroid ultrasound and orbital computed tomography. Study results and caveats: Most clonotypes expanded in the thyroid (above 0.001) were also present in blood.

CDR1 KGHDR and CDR2 SFDVKD come from the germline V gene. Trimming pared 6 bases from V and 7 bases from J, leaving 9 bases between. This CDR3 comprises 12 residues. This chain uses TRBV24-1 with TRBJ1-5, with D hard to call. The source of this sequence is a woman in her 40s with Graves' ophthalmopathy. Sequencing was done on a sample of blood. CDR3 nucleotides: TGTGCCACCAGTACCGGGGTCCAGCCCCAGCATTTT. Protein product: CATSTGVQPQHF.